A selection of T cell receptor beta chains follows, all from one sample in a study of T cells in Graves' hyperthyroidism and ophthalmopathy. TCRdb used MiXCR to reprocess the multiplex PCR reads, holding one entry per CDR3 protein. Counted here are about 590,000 distinct CDR3 sequences, about 15% occurring once; the ten biggest clones make up roughly 6.6%. The sequencing sample was made of blood. These receptors all come from a woman aged 25 to 45 with Graves' hyperthyroidism. CDR3s include the opening cysteine and the closing phenylalanine or tryptophan. A D gene is named only where the DNA matches it firmly. Not every row has a clone size; where given, it reads once, few, many or a size class.

>TRBJ2-1|many|NA|TRBV18
TGTGCCAGCTCATCCACGACAGGATTATACAATGAGCAGTTCTTC
CASSSTTGLYNEQFF
>TRBJ1-1|many|NA|TRBV12-3/TRBV12-4
TGTGCCAGCAGACAGAATACAGGGATCGGTGAAGCTTTCTTT
CASRQNTGIGEAFF
>TRBJ1-2|NA|TRBD1|TRBV28
TGTGCCAGCAGTTCCGCACAGGGGCCCGGCTACACCTTC
CASSSAQGPGYTF
>TRBJ2-3|many|TRBD2|TRBV5-6
TGTGCCAGCAGCCATACCTCTAGCGGGAGGGCCCAAGAGTATTTT
CASSHTSSGRAQEYF
>TRBJ2-1|many|NA|TRBV20-1
TGCAGTGCTAGTGGGGGGAGTGGGGGACCCAATGAGCAGTTCTTC
CSASGGSGGPNEQFF
>TRBJ1-2|few|NA|TRBV12-3/TRBV12-4
TGTGCCAGCAGAAAGGACCTGGGATATGGCTACACCTTC
CASRKDLGYGYTF
>TRBJ2-7|many|TRBD2|TRBV12-3/TRBV12-4
TGTGCCAGCAGTTGGGGACTAGCGGACTACGAGCAGTACTTC
CASSWGLADYEQYF
>TRBJ1-5|many|NA|TRBV2
TGTGCCAGCACCCAAAGGTCTAGCAATCAGCCCCAGCATTTT
CASTQRSSNQPQHF
>TRBJ2-3|many|TRBD1|TRBV18
TGTGCCAGCTCCTCCGTAGGGGGCACTGCAGATACGCAGTATTTT
CASSSVGGTADTQYF
>TRBJ1-3|NA|NA|TRBV12-3/TRBV12-4
TGTGCCACCACTAGACAGAGAACGATAGGAAACACCATATATTTT
CATTRQRTIGNTIYF
>TRBJ1-1|few|NA|TRBV5-1
TGCGCCAGCAGCTCCCCACGAAGGGGTAGCATGAACACTGAAGCTTTCTTT
CASSSPRRGSMNTEAFF
>TRBJ1-1|many|NA|TRBV5-1
TGCGCCAGCACCCCGCTTAATGGACTGAACACTGAAGCTTTCTTT
CASTPLNGLNTEAFF
>TRBJ1-4|few|NA|TRBV10-3
TGTGCCATCAGTGATGCAACAACTAATGAAAAACTGTTTTTT
CAISDATTNEKLFF
>TRBJ2-7|many|NA|TRBV28
TGTGCCAGCTCCGGGCCTAAGGGGGCCTACGAGCAGTACTTC
CASSGPKGAYEQYF
>TRBJ1-2|many|NA|TRBV30
TGTGCCTGGAGTGTACCTGGGAAGGTAGTCTATGGCTACACCTTC
CAWSVPGKVVYGYTF
>TRBJ2-5|many|NA|TRBV20-1
TGCAGTGCTAGAGATTTGCACCTCCTGGGGGAGACCCAGTACTTC
CSARDLHLLGETQYF
>TRBJ1-1|few|NA|TRBV28
TGTGCCAGCAGTTTAATATGGGGCAGAAGGGGCACTGAAGCTTTCTTT
CASSLIWGRRGTEAFF
>TRBJ2-1|many|TRBD2|TRBV11-2
TGTGCCAGCAGCTTAGTCGGTAGCGGGTTGAGTAATGAGCAGTTCTTC
CASSLVGSGLSNEQFF
>TRBJ2-1|many|TRBD2|TRBV20-1
TGCAGTGCCCCGCGGGAGGGCCCCTACAATGAGCAGTTCTTC
CSAPREGPYNEQFF
>TRBJ2-7|many|NA|TRBV2
TGTGCCAGCAGTGATCAGTTAGGCTTCTACGAGCAGTACTTC
CASSDQLGFYEQYF
>TRBJ2-6|few|TRBD1|TRBV30
TGTGCCTGGAGGGGGACAGGGAGTATAGGTGGGGCCAACGTCCTGACTTTC
CAWRGTGSIGGANVLTF
>TRBJ1-4|NA|NA|TRBV7-8
TGTGCCAGCAGTTCATCCGGACACCCATTAAATGAAAAACTGTTTTTT
CASSSSGHPLNEKLFF
>TRBJ1-3|NA|NA|TRBV6-1
TGTGCCAGCGGAAGTCCCGAAGACGGAAACACCATATATTTT
CASGSPEDGNTIYF
>TRBJ2-1|many|NA|TRBV5-1
TGCGCCAGCAGCTTGTTATGGGGTCTTGAGCAGTTCTTC
CASSLLWGLEQFF
>TRBJ2-7|many|TRBD1|TRBV5-6
TGTGCCAGCAGCCAGGAGGACAGGGCCCCCTACGAGCAGTACTTC
CASSQEDRAPYEQYF
>TRBJ2-4|few|NA|TRBV18
TGTGCCAGCTCACCACCTAACCTAGCAGACAAAAACATTCAGTACTTC
CASSPPNLADKNIQYF
>TRBJ2-5|few|NA|TRBV5-6
TGTGCCAGCAGCTACACGGCCCAGCGGGCGGAGGGAGAGACCCAGTACTTC
CASSYTAQRAEGETQYF
>TRBJ2-2|many|NA|TRBV4-1
TGCGCCAGCAGCCAAGCCCAGGGAGTGTTGGCCGGGGAGCTGTTTTTT
CASSQAQGVLAGELFF
>TRBJ2-7|NA|NA|TRBV5-5
TGTGCCAGCAACACGGGGGGCGGGCTCTCCTACGAGCAGTACTTC
CASNTGGGLSYEQYF
>TRBJ2-3|NA|TRBD2|TRBV19
TGTGCCAGTAGTACGACTCCAGGGGGTGTAGCGGGGGTCACAGATACGCAGTATTTT
CASSTTPGGVAGVTDTQYF
>TRBJ1-2|few|TRBD1|TRBV5-5
TGTGCCACCGCACTTGAGGGGGCTGGTTTGAACTATGGCTACACCTTC
CATALEGAGLNYGYTF
>TRBJ2-4|few|NA|TRBV28
TGTGCCAGCAGTTTAGGTCGCGGACCGCTAGCCAAAAACATTCAGTACTTC
CASSLGRGPLAKNIQYF
>TRBJ2-1|many|TRBD2|TRBV12-5
TGTGCTAGTGGTTTGGAACTAGCGGGAAGTGATGAGCAGTTCTTC
CASGLELAGSDEQFF
>TRBJ2-1|many|TRBD2|TRBV3-1
TGTGCCAGCAGCCAAGATAGCGGGAGGGCCTACAATGAGCAGTTCTTC
CASSQDSGRAYNEQFF
>TRBJ2-2|many|NA|TRBV28
TGTGCCAGCGGTTCGCCGTACGCAGGGACGAACACCGGGGAGCTGTTTTTT
CASGSPYAGTNTGELFF
>TRBJ2-2|few|NA|TRBV29-1
TGCAGCGTTGAAGTGGCGCAGGCCCTGGGAGGGGAGCTGTTTTTT
CSVEVAQALGGELFF
>TRBJ1-1|NA|NA|TRBV19
TGTGCCAGTAGAGCGGACAGCATCCCACAGAACACTGAAGCTTTCTTT
CASRADSIPQNTEAFF
>TRBJ2-3|NA|TRBD2|TRBV6-5
TGTGCCAGCAGTTCTAGCGGGAGAATCACAGATACGCAGTATTTT
CASSSSGRITDTQYF